The clone carrying this T cell receptor beta chain was counted once. This entry belongs to a study of shared clonotypes between healthy human individuals. At the deep level, the assay was run. Sequencing was performed with immunoSEQ multiplex PCR; in TCRdb, only in-frame clones are kept and a portion is missing. The data contain approximately 1.1 million clones, around 82% of them singletons. The CDR3 covers 14 residues. CDR1 is MDHEN and CDR2 is SYDVKM in the germline V gene. Trimming stripped 1 base from V and 1 base from J, with 5 bases between. This chain uses TRBV28 with TRBJ1-5; D not certain. This clonotype was obtained from a man younger than 35 in good health. Some clones in this sample may be carry-over from other donors' samples. The specimen sequenced was memory CD4+ T cells from PBMCs. Specified subset: CD45RA-negative fraction. CDR3 coding DNA: TGTGCCAGCAGTTTATACTCGAGCAATCAGCCCCAGCATTTT. Encoded protein: CASSLYSSNQPQHF.